This record concerns one T cell receptor beta chain sequence. Its recognized antigen is unknown. No quality values exist for individual bases; no much larger clone is one base distant. The CDR3 holds 12 amino acids from the cysteine to the phenylalanine. CDR3 DNA only is kept here, 36 bases in frame from base 1. The CDR1 and CDR2 encoded by the germline V gene (reference sequence) are SGHKS and YYEKEE. V and J are truncated by 4 bases and 2 bases respectively, leaving an intervening sequence of 7 bases. The immunoSEQ Assay was the method used to sequence TCRbeta CDR3 regions. After extraction, genomic DNA underwent amplification by bias-controlled multiplex PCR, followed by high-throughput sequencing. The source study handled its data this way. Collapsing and filtering of sequences were performed to quantify the absolute abundance of each unique TCRbeta CDR3 region. T cell fraction was estimated by normalizing TCRbeta template counts to usable DNA, with usable DNA measured through amplification of reference genes found in all nucleated cells. Repertoire TCRs were annotated as SARS-CoV-2-specific when V gene, CDR3 amino acid sequence and J gene were exactly matched to a known reactive TCR set. The reference SARS-CoV-2 TCR set was obtained from MIRA and was filtered for enrichment in COVID-19-positive ImmuneCODE repertoires, whereby public or cross-reactive TCRs were removed. Based on the MIRA antigens, annotated TCRs were further analysed at the level of specific ORF or position within ORF. Depth was the summed frequency of annotated unique rearrangements, while breadth was defined as annotated unique rearrangements over total unique productive rearrangements. Two-sided Wilcoxon rank-sum tests were used to compare TCR breadth between groups. TCRdb provides this immuneACCESS table in a form limited to in-frame rearrangements. Some clones are lacking; in checked studies, under half of them reflect an unresolved V gene, and why the rest are absent is not known. Clone size and V and J calls were adopted from that table, with D and trimming inferred from the DNA. The sample contains about 350,000 clones, 90% to 95% of them found a single time. 3.9% of the sample is in the top ten clones.

The entry originates in a study of Ad26.COV2.S vaccination and SARS-CoV-2 variants (dated by TCRdb to the early 2020s). General notes on the study: The specificity and breadth of SARS-CoV-2-reactive T cell receptors after Ad26.COV2.S vaccination were assessed by TCRbeta repertoire sequencing. A total of 32 samples were included in the TCR-sequenced set, comprising around 19 Ad26.COV2.S vaccine recipients, 5 placebo recipients and 8 SARS-CoV-2 convalescent individuals.

According to the study, the label for this sample's time point signals: individuals recovered from natural SARS-CoV-2 infection. Overall results and qualifications from the work: Substantial breadth of spike-specific CD8+ and CD4+ T cell responses was reported after vaccination. Spike-specific TCR breadth was higher in Ad26.COV2.S recipients than in placebo recipients (P = 0.0014). Vaccine and placebo recipients had comparable non-spike TCR breadth, which fits with the vaccine containing only spike. According to the authors, total T cell responses may have been underestimated by the TCR breadth and depth analyses.

The TCR sequence derives from a human donor who had recovered from COVID-19. The source was peripheral blood, collected after recovery from COVID-19. Recombination joined TRBV5-5 with TRBJ2-7, with the D gene too uncertain to name. CDR3 reads: CASSPGAYEQYF. The sequence in DNA is TGTGCCAGCAGCCCAGGAGCCTACGAGCAGTACTTC.